A selection of T cell receptor beta chains follows, all from one sample in a study of T-cell reconstitution after alpha-beta-depleted transplantation in children. TCRdb passed the PCR reads through MiXCR, listing each CDR3 protein once. The table records 450,000 to 700,000 distinct CDR3 sequences, roughly a quarter of them present only once. The specimen comprised PBMCs, sampled before TCRalphabeta/CD19-depleted stem cell transplant. The receptors come from a boy under two years old with Wiskott-Aldrich syndrome, due to receive a stem cell transplant. Both conserved end residues are part of each CDR3. D genes are given only for firm matches. Only part of the rows carry a size: once, few, many, or a class if the clone is expanded.

clone_size: -; v_call: TRBV19; d_call: -; j_call: TRBJ2-2; cdr3_aa: CASGVTGGTGELFF; cdr3_nt: TGTGCCTCGGGAGTGACGGGTGGCACCGGGGAGCTGTTTTTT
clone_size: few; v_call: TRBV20-1; d_call: TRBD1; j_call: TRBJ1-4; cdr3_aa: CSAITGGIEKLFF; cdr3_nt: TGCAGTGCCATCACAGGGGGCATTGAAAAACTGTTTTTT
clone_size: few; v_call: TRBV5-1; d_call: -; j_call: TRBJ1-1; cdr3_aa: CASSLEHGMNTEAFF; cdr3_nt: TGCGCCAGCAGCTTGGAGCACGGCATGAACACTGAAGCTTTCTTT
clone_size: -; v_call: TRBV11-2; d_call: -; j_call: TRBJ2-3; cdr3_aa: CASSTRLSRGTDTQYF; cdr3_nt: TGTGCCAGCAGCACTCGACTTAGTCGGGGCACAGATACGCAGTATTTT
clone_size: few; v_call: TRBV2; d_call: TRBD2; j_call: TRBJ2-1; cdr3_aa: CASAREGRNEQFF; cdr3_nt: TGTGCCAGCGCGCGGGAGGGCCGTAATGAGCAGTTCTTC
clone_size: -; v_call: TRBV6-1; d_call: -; j_call: TRBJ2-1; cdr3_aa: CASSRSLSGYEQFF; cdr3_nt: TGTGCCAGCAGCCGATCTCTCTCGGGGTATGAGCAGTTCTTC
clone_size: -; v_call: TRBV20-1; d_call: TRBD2; j_call: TRBJ2-7; cdr3_aa: CSAYSGSRSYEQYF; cdr3_nt: TGCAGTGCTTACAGCGGGAGTAGGTCCTACGAGCAGTACTTC
clone_size: -; v_call: TRBV14; d_call: TRBD2; j_call: TRBJ2-1; cdr3_aa: CASSQLAGGPRNEQFF; cdr3_nt: TGTGCCAGCAGCCAATTAGCGGGAGGGCCAAGGAATGAGCAGTTCTTC
clone_size: -; v_call: TRBV27; d_call: TRBD1; j_call: TRBJ2-7; cdr3_aa: CASSLNPTGGGEQYF; cdr3_nt: TGTGCCAGCAGTTTGAATCCGACAGGGGGGGGCGAGCAGTACTTC
clone_size: -; v_call: TRBV15; d_call: TRBD2; j_call: TRBJ2-2; cdr3_aa: CATSLAGGNTGELFF; cdr3_nt: TGTGCCACCAGCTTAGCGGGAGGGAACACCGGGGAGCTGTTTTTT
clone_size: -; v_call: TRBV7-2; d_call: TRBD2; j_call: TRBJ2-3; cdr3_aa: CASSPGLAGGPTRTQYF; cdr3_nt: TGTGCCAGCAGCCCTGGACTAGCGGGGGGGCCTACGAGAACGCAGTATTTT
clone_size: -; v_call: TRBV7-9; d_call: TRBD1; j_call: TRBJ2-1; cdr3_aa: CASIHEGAGVHEQFF; cdr3_nt: TGTGCCAGCATCCACGAGGGGGCAGGAGTCCATGAGCAGTTCTTC
clone_size: -; v_call: TRBV18; d_call: -; j_call: TRBJ1-5; cdr3_aa: CASSPKGVDQPQHF; cdr3_nt: TGTGCCAGCTCACCGAAGGGTGTCGATCAGCCCCAGCATTTT
clone_size: -; v_call: TRBV5-1; d_call: -; j_call: TRBJ2-7; cdr3_aa: CASRFVSGSYEQYF; cdr3_nt: TGCGCCAGCAGATTTGTCTCGGGCTCCTACGAGCAGTACTTC
clone_size: few; v_call: TRBV20-1; d_call: TRBD2; j_call: TRBJ2-3; cdr3_aa: CSARVREGLGDTQYF; cdr3_nt: TGCAGTGCTAGAGTGAGGGAGGGCCTTGGGGATACGCAGTATTTT
clone_size: few; v_call: TRBV15; d_call: -; j_call: TRBJ2-1; cdr3_aa: CATSRGDLNEQFF; cdr3_nt: TGTGCCACCAGCAGAGGAGATTTAAATGAGCAGTTCTTC
clone_size: -; v_call: TRBV5-6; d_call: TRBD1; j_call: TRBJ2-2; cdr3_aa: CASSPGQGWGTGELFF; cdr3_nt: TGTGCCAGCAGCCCGGGACAGGGCTGGGGCACCGGGGAGCTGTTTTTT